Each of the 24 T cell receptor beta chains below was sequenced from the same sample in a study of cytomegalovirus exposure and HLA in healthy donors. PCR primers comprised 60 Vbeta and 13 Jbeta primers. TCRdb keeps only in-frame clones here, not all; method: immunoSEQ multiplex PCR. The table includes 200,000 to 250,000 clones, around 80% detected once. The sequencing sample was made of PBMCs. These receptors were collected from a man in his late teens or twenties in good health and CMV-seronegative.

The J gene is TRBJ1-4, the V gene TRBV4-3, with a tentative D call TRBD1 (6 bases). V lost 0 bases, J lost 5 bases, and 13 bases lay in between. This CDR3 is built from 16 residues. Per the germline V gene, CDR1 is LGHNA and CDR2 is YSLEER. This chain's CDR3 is CASSQDLRTVNEKLFF. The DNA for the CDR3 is TGCGCCAGCAGCCAAGATCTCAGGACAGTGAATGAAAAACTGTTTTTT.

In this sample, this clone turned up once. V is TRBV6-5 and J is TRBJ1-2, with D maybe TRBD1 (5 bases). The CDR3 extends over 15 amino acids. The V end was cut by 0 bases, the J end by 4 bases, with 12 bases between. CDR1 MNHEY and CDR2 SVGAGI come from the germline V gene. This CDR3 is CASSYSLQGLYGYTF. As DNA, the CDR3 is TGTGCCAGCAGTTACTCGCTTCAGGGACTCTATGGCTACACCTTC.

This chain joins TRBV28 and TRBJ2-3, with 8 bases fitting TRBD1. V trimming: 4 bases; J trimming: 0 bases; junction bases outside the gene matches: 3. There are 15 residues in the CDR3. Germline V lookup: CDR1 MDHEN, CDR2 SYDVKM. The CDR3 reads CASSSPGGSTDTQYF. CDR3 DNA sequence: TGTGCCAGCAGTTCACCAGGGGGCAGCACAGATACGCAGTATTTT.

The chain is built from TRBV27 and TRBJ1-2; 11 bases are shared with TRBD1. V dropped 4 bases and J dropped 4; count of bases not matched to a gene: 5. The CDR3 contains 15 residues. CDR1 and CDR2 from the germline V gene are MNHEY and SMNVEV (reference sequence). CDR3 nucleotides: TGTGCCAGCAGTTCCGGGACAGGGGGAATCTATGGCTACACCTTC. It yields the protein CASSSGTGGIYGYTF.

CDR3 amino acids: CASRVSGQETQYF. The CDR3 DNA sequence: TGTGCCAGCAGGGTTAGCGGCCAAGAGACCCAGTACTTC. The chain links TRBV11-2 to TRBJ2-5; D is perhaps TRBD2 (6 bases). The CDR3 has 13 amino acids. CDR1 is SGHAT, CDR2 FQNNGV, per germline. With 6 bases removed from V and 1 base from J, the gap between germline ends came to 9 bases.

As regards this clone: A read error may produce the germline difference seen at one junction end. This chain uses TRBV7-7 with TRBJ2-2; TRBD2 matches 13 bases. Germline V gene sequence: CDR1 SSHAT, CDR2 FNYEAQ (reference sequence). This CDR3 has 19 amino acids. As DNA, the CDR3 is TGTGCTAGCAGCCCGCAGCCGGGACTAGCGGGACCGAACACCGGGGAGCTGTTTTTT. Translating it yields CASSPQPGLAGPNTGELFF.

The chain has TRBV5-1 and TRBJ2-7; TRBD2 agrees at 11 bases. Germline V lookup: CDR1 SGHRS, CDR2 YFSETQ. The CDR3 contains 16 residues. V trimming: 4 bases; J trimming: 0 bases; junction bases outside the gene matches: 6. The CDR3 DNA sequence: TGCGCCAGCAGCCTAGCGGGAGGTAGGAGCTCCTACGAGCAGTACTTC. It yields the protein CASSLAGGRSSYEQYF.

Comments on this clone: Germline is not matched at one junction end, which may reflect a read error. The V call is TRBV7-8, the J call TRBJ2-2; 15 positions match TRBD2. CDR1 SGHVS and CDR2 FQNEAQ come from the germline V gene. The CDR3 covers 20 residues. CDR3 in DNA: TGTGCCAGCAGCCCTTATATCGGGACTAGCGGGAGGAGTAACACCGGGGAGCTGCTTTTT. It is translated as CASSPYIGTSGRSNTGELLF. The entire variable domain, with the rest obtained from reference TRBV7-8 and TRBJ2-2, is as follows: GAGVSQSPRYKVAKRGQDVALRCDPISGHVSLFWYQQALGQGPEFLTYFQNEAQLDKSGLPSDRFFAERPEGSVSTLKIQRTQQEDSAVYLCASSPYIGTSGRSNTGELLFGEGSRLTVL.

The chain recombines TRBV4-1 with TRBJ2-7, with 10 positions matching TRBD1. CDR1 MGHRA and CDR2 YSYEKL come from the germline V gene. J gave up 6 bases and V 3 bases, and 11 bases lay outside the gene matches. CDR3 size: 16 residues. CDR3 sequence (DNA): TGCGCCAGCAGCCATCTCTCCGGGACAGGGGCCCCCGAGCAGTACTTC. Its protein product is CASSHLSGTGAPEQYF.

The CDR3: CASSSGVGEQYF. Here the CDR3 DNA reads TGTGCCAGCAGCTCGGGGGTGGGAGAGCAGTACTTC. The chain is built from TRBV21-1 and TRBJ2-7; the DNA was not used to check the table's D call, TRBD2. TRBV21-1 is listed as a pseudogene. This CDR3 region has 12 residues.

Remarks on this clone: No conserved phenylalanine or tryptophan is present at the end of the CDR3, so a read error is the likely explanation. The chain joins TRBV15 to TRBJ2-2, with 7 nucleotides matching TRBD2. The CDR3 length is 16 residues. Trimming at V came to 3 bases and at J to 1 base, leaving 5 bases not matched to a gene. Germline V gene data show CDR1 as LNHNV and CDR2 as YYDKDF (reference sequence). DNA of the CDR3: TGTGCCACCAGCAGGGGCTTAGCGGGGAACACCGGGGAGCTGTTTCTT. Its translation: CATSRGLAGNTGELFL.

The CDR3 region has the DNA TGTGCCAGCAGTTATCACAGGGGGCTAGGGTACGAGCAGTACTTC. As protein: CASSYHRGLGYEQYF. This sequence joins TRBV6-5 and TRBJ2-7, with TRBD1 matching over 9 bases. This CDR3 has 15 amino acids. Germline loops: CDR1 MNHEY, CDR2 SVGAGI. The junction had 7 bases not matched to a gene; V was cut back by 3 bases and J by 4 bases.

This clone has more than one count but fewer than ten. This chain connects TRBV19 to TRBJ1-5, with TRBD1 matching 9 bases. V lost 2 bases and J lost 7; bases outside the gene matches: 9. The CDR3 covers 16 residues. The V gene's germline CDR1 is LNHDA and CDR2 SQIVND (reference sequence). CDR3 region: CASSIRGQGERQPQHF. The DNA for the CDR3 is TGTGCCAGTAGTATAAGGGGACAGGGTGAACGACAGCCCCAGCATTTT.

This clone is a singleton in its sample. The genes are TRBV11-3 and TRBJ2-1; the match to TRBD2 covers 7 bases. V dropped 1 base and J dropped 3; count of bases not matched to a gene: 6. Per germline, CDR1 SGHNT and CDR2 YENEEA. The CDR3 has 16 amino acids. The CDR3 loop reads CASSLGTSGNYNEQFF. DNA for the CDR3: TGTGCCAGCAGCTTAGGAACAAGCGGGAACTACAATGAGCAGTTCTTC.

CDR3 DNA: TGTGCCAGCAGTGAAGGGGGGCCGTTGAGCTCCTACGAGCAGTACTTC. Translated: CASSEGGPLSSYEQYF. The chain is built from TRBV2 and TRBJ2-7, with TRBD1 as a possible D gene (6 bases). CDR3 length: 16 residues. Trimming shortened V by 1 base and J by 0 bases, and 13 bases separated the two germline ends. From germline, CDR1 is SNHLY and CDR2 FYNNEI. Full variable domain (remainder filled in from reference TRBV2 and TRBJ2-7): EPEVTQTPSHQVTQMGQEVILRCVPISNHLYFYWYRQILGQKVEFLVSFYNNEISEKSEIFDDQFSVERPDGSNFTLKIRSTKLEDSAMYFCASSEGGPLSSYEQYFGPGTRLTVT.

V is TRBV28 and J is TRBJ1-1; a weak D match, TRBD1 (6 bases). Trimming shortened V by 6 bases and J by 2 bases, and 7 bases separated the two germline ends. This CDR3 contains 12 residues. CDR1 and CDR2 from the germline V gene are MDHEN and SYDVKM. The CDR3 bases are TGTGCCAGCAGGGACAGTAACACTGAAGCTTTCTTT. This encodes CASRDSNTEAFF.

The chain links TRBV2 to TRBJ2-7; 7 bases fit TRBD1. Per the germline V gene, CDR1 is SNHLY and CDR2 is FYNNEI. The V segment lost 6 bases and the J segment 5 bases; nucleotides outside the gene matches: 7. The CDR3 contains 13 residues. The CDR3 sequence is CASRETGSDEQYF. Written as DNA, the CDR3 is TGTGCCAGCAGGGAGACAGGGTCCGACGAGCAGTACTTC.

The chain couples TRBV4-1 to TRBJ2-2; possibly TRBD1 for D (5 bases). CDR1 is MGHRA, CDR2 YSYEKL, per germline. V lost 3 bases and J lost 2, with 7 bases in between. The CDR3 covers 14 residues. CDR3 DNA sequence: TGCGCCAGCAGCCACAGGGTTAACACCGGGGAGCTGTTTTTT. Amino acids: CASSHRVNTGELFF.

The DNA of the CDR3 is TGCGCCAGCAGCTTTCTCGGGGGGCAGGGCTATGGCTACACCTTC. This codes for CASSFLGGQGYGYTF. The chain carries TRBV5-1 and TRBJ1-2; D is possibly TRBD1 (6 bases). Germline CDR1 and CDR2: SGHRS and YFSETQ. V lost 2 bases and J 4 bases, leaving 15 bases between the germline ends. This CDR3 has 15 amino acids. Full variable domain (missing parts from reference TRBV5-1 and TRBJ1-2): KAGVTQTPRYLIKTRGQQVTLSCSPISGHRSVSWYQQTPGQGLQFLFEYFSETQRNKGNFPGRFSGRQFSNSRSEMNVSTLELGDSALYLCASSFLGGQGYGYTFGSGTRLTVV.

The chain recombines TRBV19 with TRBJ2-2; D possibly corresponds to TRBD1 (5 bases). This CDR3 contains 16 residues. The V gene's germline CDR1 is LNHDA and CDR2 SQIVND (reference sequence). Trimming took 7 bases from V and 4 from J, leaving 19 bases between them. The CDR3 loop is CASTPGRAPLTGELFF. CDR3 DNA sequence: TGTGCCAGTACCCCAGGCAGGGCTCCGCTCACCGGGGAGCTGTTTTTT.

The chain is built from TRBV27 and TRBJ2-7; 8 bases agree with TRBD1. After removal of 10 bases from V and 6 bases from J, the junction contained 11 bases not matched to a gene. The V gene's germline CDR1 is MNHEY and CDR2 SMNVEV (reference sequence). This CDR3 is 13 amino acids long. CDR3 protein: CATRTGNPSEQYF. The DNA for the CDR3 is TGTGCCACCCGGACAGGGAACCCCTCCGAGCAGTACTTC.

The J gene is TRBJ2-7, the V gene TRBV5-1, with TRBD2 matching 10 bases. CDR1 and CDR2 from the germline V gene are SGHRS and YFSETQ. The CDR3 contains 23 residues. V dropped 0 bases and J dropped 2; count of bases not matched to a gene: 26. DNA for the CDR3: TGCGCCAGCAGCTTGGCCCCCTCTAGCGGGAGAGGAACGAGGGTTGGGCCCCCCTACGAGCAGTACTTC. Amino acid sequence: CASSLAPSSGRGTRVGPPYEQYF. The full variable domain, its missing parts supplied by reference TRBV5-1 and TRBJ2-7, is KAGVTQTPRYLIKTRGQQVTLSCSPISGHRSVSWYQQTPGQGLQFLFEYFSETQRNKGNFPGRFSGRQFSNSRSEMNVSTLELGDSALYLCASSLAPSSGRGTRVGPPYEQYFGPGTRLTVT.

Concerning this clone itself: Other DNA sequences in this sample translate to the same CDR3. CDR3 sequence (DNA): TGTGCCAGCAGCCGCGACAGCTATAATTCACCCCTCCACTTT. It codes for CASSRDSYNSPLHF. The chain uses TRBV28 and TRBJ1-6; TRBD1 is a possible D gene (5 bases). The CDR3 covers 14 residues. The V end was cut by 6 bases, the J end by 3 bases, with 9 bases between. The germline V gene has CDR1 MDHEN and CDR2 SYDVKM.

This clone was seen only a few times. In nucleotides, the CDR3 is TGTGCCAGCACCTTCTTGAGGGTGAACACTGAAGCTTTCTTT. Amino acid sequence: CASTFLRVNTEAFF. The chain links TRBV5-8 to TRBJ1-1; D gene uncertain. The CDR3 has 14 amino acids. V lost 6 bases to trimming and J lost 0 bases, with 12 bases between them. Germline CDR1 and CDR2: SGHTS and YDEGEE.